Given below is one T cell receptor (beta chain) in context. Its antigen is not identified. Researchers prepared the TRB cDNA libraries using 5' RACE with UMI labels. Reprocessing the 5' RACE reads, TCRdb reports a single entry for every CDR3 protein and omits DNA. The sample table includes about 150,000 distinct CDR3 sequences. This specimen belongs to a study of CXCR3-negative and CXCR3-positive naive CD8 T cells. This CDR3 is built from 18 residues. The germline gives CDR1 SGHDN, CDR2 FVKESK. Findings and limits, study-wide: Comparably high diversity was seen in both naive subsets, and much lower diversity in memory CD8+ cells. TRB CDR3s of CXCR3-positive naive cells were more hydrophobic than those of CXCR3-negative naive cells.

This sequence joins TRBV14 and TRBJ2-7; TCRdb's D call, TRBD1, is unchecked because there is no DNA. The sequence came from a human donor in good health. Some clones in this sample may be carry-over from other donors' samples. The sample taken for sequencing was naive CXCR3+ CD8+ T cells from blood. Subset meaning: CD45RO-CCR7+CD27+CD95- naive CD8+ T cells expressing CXCR3 (TNR3+). CDR3 loop: CASSLNFPGQSPSYEQYF.